The 13 T cell receptor beta chains listed next were all sequenced from one sample in a study of T-cell reconstitution after alpha-beta-depleted transplantation in children. A TCRbeta library incorporating unique molecular identifiers was prepared. TCRdb fed the PCR reads into MiXCR, producing one record per CDR3 protein. This repertoire shows just under 150,000 distinct CDR3 sequences, around 8.5% found once; its top ten account for 18%. The sequences come from PBMCs, mostly from graft donor cells, collected 180 days after TCRalphabeta/CD19-depleted stem cell transplant. These receptors all come from a female patient aged 2-10 years who had a stem cell transplant for congenital amegakaryocytic thrombocytopenia, so the T cells may come from the graft donor.

This clonotype showed up many times. The genes are TRBV5-1 and TRBJ2-5; TRBD2 might be the D (5 bases). With 1 base removed from V and 5 bases from J, the gap between germline ends came to 12 bases. CDR3 size: 14 residues. Germline V gene lookup returns CDR1 SGHRS and CDR2 YFSETQ. The CDR3 reads CASSLLASQETQYF. The CDR3 coding sequence is TGCGCCAGCAGCTTGTTGGCTAGCCAGGAGACCCAGTACTTC.

The chain links TRBV20-1 to TRBJ1-3; D might be TRBD1 (6 bases). V was pared by 6 bases and J by 5 bases, with 14 bases between. The germline V gene encodes CDR1 DFQATT and CDR2 SNEGSKA (reference sequence). The length of the CDR3 is 13 residues. The CDR3 coding sequence is TGCAGTGCATCCGACAGGCAAAGAAACACCATATATTTT. Its translation: CSASDRQRNTIYF.

As concerns this clonotype: Lacking the conserved final phenylalanine or tryptophan, this CDR3 likely reflects a read error. Because the CDR3's place on the DNA is in doubt, the DNA is left out and the CDR3 is given as listed by TCRdb. The chain joins TRBV12-3 or TRBV12-4 to TRBJ2-1; the D segment call TRBD1 is taken from the table without a DNA check. The CDR3 comprises 13 residues, both ends counted. The CDR3 is CASNQNPRDPAYL.

This clonotype was observed a few times. The chain joins TRBV19 to TRBJ2-5, with 8 bases matching TRBD1. The germline CDR1 and CDR2 sequences are LNHDA and SQIVND (reference sequence). V lost 5 bases and J lost 5; bases outside the gene matches: 4. The CDR3 totals 13 residues. The chain's CDR3 is CASSRQGWETQYF. The CDR3 DNA reads TGTGCCAGTAGTCGACAGGGGTGGGAGACCCAGTACTTC.

The rearrangement links TRBV27 to TRBJ1-2, with a possible D match to TRBD1 (5 bases). Germline V lookup: CDR1 MNHEY, CDR2 SMNVEV (reference sequence). CDR3 length: 15 amino acids. Trimming removed 0 bases from V and 5 bases from J, with 13 bases in between. As DNA, the CDR3 is TGTGCCAGCAGTTTATCGAGGCAGGGAAAGTATGGCTACACCTTC. It is translated as CASSLSRQGKYGYTF.

V usage is TRBV12-3 or TRBV12-4 and J usage is TRBJ1-5, with 7 bases matching TRBD1. The CDR3 runs to 14 residues. V was clipped by 6 bases and J by 4 bases; unmatched bases: 6. CDR3 protein: CASSPRGTNQPQHF. In DNA form, the CDR3 reads TGTGCCAGCAGCCCCAGGGGGACAAATCAGCCCCAGCATTTT.

The sample holds many counts of this clonotype. The chain links TRBV20-1 to TRBJ2-7, with 12 bases that match TRBD2. Germline CDR1 DFQATT, CDR2 SNEGSKA (reference sequence). With V trimmed by 0 bases and J by 6 bases, 18 bases remained unmatched. The CDR3 covers 19 residues. CDR3: CSARDLGLAGPRLGGEQYF. In DNA form, the CDR3 reads TGCAGTGCTAGAGATTTGGGACTAGCGGGCCCCCGATTGGGTGGCGAGCAGTACTTC.

This clonotype was seen more than once but under ten times. V and J are TRBV12-3 or TRBV12-4 and TRBJ2-5; D ambiguous. The CDR3 totals 16 residues. V gave up 6 bases and J gave up 0 bases, with 17 bases separating them. The CDR3 nucleotides are TGTGCCAGCAGCCACTCGTTGGGGATCGACCAAGAGACCCAGTACTTC. Amino acid sequence: CASSHSLGIDQETQYF.

This clonotype came up many times. The chain couples TRBV4-1 to TRBJ1-3; D is ambiguous. The V gene's germline CDR1 is MGHRA and CDR2 YSYEKL. Trimming removed 1 base at V and 0 bases at J, with 16 bases between. CDR3 length: 18 amino acids. The CDR3 loop reads CASSQGVMYGGSGNTIYF. In nucleotides, the CDR3 is TGCGCCAGCAGCCAAGGTGTCATGTACGGCGGCTCTGGAAACACCATATATTTT.

This clonotype was counted ten times or more. J is TRBJ2-2 and V is TRBV4-2; TRBD1 matches 8 bases. V shed 0 bases and J 0 bases; nucleotides not matched to a gene: 15. The CDR3 sequence is 21 residues long. CDR1 and CDR2 from the germline V gene are LGHNA and YNFKEQ. The CDR3, as DNA: TGTGCCAGCAGCCAAGAAACGGCTCGGACAGGGATTTCCGCGAACACCGGGGAGCTGTTTTTT. The encoded protein is CASSQETARTGISANTGELFF.

This clonotype has at least ten counts. The rearrangement uses TRBV28 and TRBJ1-5, with D possibly TRBD1 on 5 matching bases. The CDR3 has 14 amino acids. The ends were cut back, 3 bases at V and 6 bases at J, with 12 bases in the middle. Germline CDR1 and CDR2: MDHEN and SYDVKM. The CDR3 bases are TGTGCCAGCAGTTTTCTGAGGGGTACTCAGCCCCAGCATTTT. Encoded protein: CASSFLRGTQPQHF.

The rearrangement uses TRBV28 and TRBJ2-1; TRBD2 aligns across 10 bases. V dropped 6 bases and J dropped 4; count of bases not matched to a gene: 3. Germline CDR1 is MDHEN and CDR2 is SYDVKM. This CDR3 has 14 amino acids. The CDR3 here is CASRLLAGYNEQFF. The CDR3 coding sequence is TGTGCCAGCAGACTACTAGCGGGATACAATGAGCAGTTCTTC. The entire variable domain, with the rest obtained from reference TRBV28 and TRBJ2-1, is as follows: DVKVTQSSRYLVKRTGEKVFLECVQDMDHENMFWYRQDPGLGLRLIYFSYDVKMKEKGDIPEGYSVSREKKERFSLILESASTNQTSMYLCASRLLAGYNEQFFGPGTRLTVL.

Many counts were recorded for this clonotype. V and J are TRBV7-9 and TRBJ2-3; D unresolved. The ends were cut back, 1 base at V and 2 bases at J, with 13 bases in the middle. This CDR3 is 16 amino acids long. Germline V gene sequence: CDR1 SEHNR, CDR2 FQNEAQ (reference sequence). The CDR3 region is CASSLGFGTTTDTQYF. Written as DNA, the CDR3 is TGTGCCAGCAGCTTAGGATTTGGCACCACCACAGATACGCAGTATTTT.